One and the same sample provided the 10 T cell receptor beta chains below, sequenced in a study of blood T cell repertoires in COVID-19. Data came from immunoSEQ multiplex PCR; TCRdb stores just in-frame clones and leaves some out. Found here are under 250,000 clones, less than 90% of them singletons; the top ten hold roughly 1.4%. The sequencing input was peripheral blood. Source of these receptors: a woman aged 40 to 55 who had recovered from COVID-19.

V usage is TRBV6-5 and J usage is TRBJ2-2; D is possibly TRBD1 (6 bases). This CDR3 is built from 14 residues. V was cut by 8 bases and J by 1 base, with 11 bases left in between. The germline gives CDR1 MNHEY, CDR2 SVGAGI. The CDR3 DNA follows: TGTGCCAGCGTCGGGACAAGGAACACCGGGGAGCTGTTTTTT. Translating it yields CASVGTRNTGELFF.

The rearrangement joins TRBV25-1 to TRBJ1-4; no clear D gene. CDR1 is MGHDK, CDR2 SYGVNS, per germline. The CDR3 runs 15 residues. The ends were cut back, 2 bases at V and 4 bases at J, with 11 bases in the middle. The CDR3 DNA is TGTGCCAGCAGTGAAGAGGCAGCCTATAATGAAAAACTGTTTTTT. Amino acids: CASSEEAAYNEKLFF.

The rearrangement joins TRBV6-6 to TRBJ1-4, with D possibly being TRBD1 (5 bases). The germline V gene encodes CDR1 MNHNY and CDR2 SVGAGI (reference sequence). The CDR3 totals 14 residues. The V end was cut by 7 bases, the J end by 1 base, with 10 bases between. The CDR3 bases are TGTGCCAGCACCCCTAGGGGAACTAATGAAAAACTGTTTTTT. Protein: CASTPRGTNEKLFF.

V is TRBV29-1 and J is TRBJ1-2, with D unclear. There are 16 residues in the CDR3. CDR1 and CDR2 (germline): SQVTM, ANQGSEA. V dropped 2 bases and J dropped 2 bases, with 18 bases sitting between them. As DNA, the CDR3 is TGCAGCGTTGAATGGGGAGAAGACAAGACGAACTATGGCTACACCTTC. Its protein product is CSVEWGEDKTNYGYTF.

CDR3 nucleotide sequence: TGTGCCAGCAGCTTGATTAGCTCCTACAATGAGCAGTTCTTC. Protein sequence: CASSLISSYNEQFF. The gene calls are TRBV5-4 and TRBJ2-1; D is undetermined. Germline V gene data show CDR1 as SGHNT and CDR2 as YYREEE (reference sequence). The CDR3 has 14 amino acids. The V and J ends lost 1 base and 0 bases respectively, with 5 bases between them. Full variable domain (missing parts from reference TRBV5-4 and TRBJ2-1): ETGVTQSPTHLIKTRGQQVTLRCSSQSGHNTVSWYQQALGQGPQFIFQYYREEENGRGNFPPRFSGLQFPNYSSELNVNALELDDSALYLCASSLISSYNEQFFGPGTRLTVL.

V is TRBV18 and J is TRBJ1-2; 9 bases align to TRBD1. The CDR3 is 18 residues long. V trimming: 2 bases; J trimming: 8 bases; junction bases outside the gene matches: 18. Germline CDR1 is KGHSH and CDR2 is LQKENI. The CDR3 bases are TGTGCCAGCTCACCATCTCCCCCCACAGGGGGCTATCAAAGGGGCTACACCTTC. The encoded protein is CASSPSPPTGGYQRGYTF.

The gene calls are TRBV5-1 and TRBJ2-5, with TRBD2 identical over 8 bases. This CDR3 is 14 amino acids long. Germline trimming cut 1 base from V and 7 bases from J; bases unmatched to any gene: 6. Per germline, CDR1 SGHRS and CDR2 YFSETQ. CDR3 residues: CASSLSGGPSTQYF. In nucleotides, the CDR3 is TGCGCCAGCAGCTTGAGCGGGGGCCCTTCGACCCAGTACTTC.

Details on this clone: Other DNA sequences of this sample code for an identical CDR3. The chain carries TRBV2 and TRBJ1-6, with 7 bases aligning to TRBD1. The CDR3 has 14 residues. The trim removed 5 bases at V and 8 bases at J, leaving 6 bases unmatched. Germline CDR1 and CDR2: SNHLY and FYNNEI. CDR3 nucleotide sequence: TGTGCCAGCAGTCGACAGGGAAGGGATTCACCCCTCCACTTT. Amino acid sequence: CASSRQGRDSPLHF.

This rearrangement joins TRBV7-6 to TRBJ2-5; 8 bases map to TRBD2. CDR1 is SGHVS, CDR2 FNYEAQ, per germline. CDR3 length: 15 amino acids. J gave up 2 bases and V 5 bases, and 7 bases lay outside the gene matches. CDR3 nucleotide sequence: TGTGCCAGCAGCCCACGGGGGGGGTGGCAAGAGACCCAGTACTTC. Translation: CASSPRGGWQETQYF.

This rearrangement joins TRBV28 to TRBJ1-1; D gene ambiguous. The germline V and J ends were trimmed by 4 bases and 5 bases, with 8 bases remaining between them. The germline V gene encodes CDR1 MDHEN and CDR2 SYDVKM. The CDR3 extends over 12 amino acids. The CDR3 loop reads CASSSPVTEAFF. DNA for the CDR3: TGTGCCAGCAGTTCCCCCGTGACTGAAGCTTTCTTT.